This TCR beta chain stems from a study of CD8 T cells in Susac syndrome. Remarks on this clonotype: Its antigen is not known.

cDNA came from around 0.5 to 1 ug RNA primed by random hexamers. By means of immunoSEQ multiplex PCR, TCR beta CDR3 spanning 54 Vbeta and 13 Jbeta underwent amplification. Via MiXCR, TCRdb re-called the immunoSEQ multiplex PCR reads, giving one row per CDR3 protein. Among 140,000 to 150,000 distinct CDR3 sequences listed, approximately 95% were seen once. V lost 2 bases and J lost 5, with 6 bases in between. This CDR3 region has 12 residues. CD8+ and CD4+ T cells from blood underwent TCR beta sequencing, which was carried out in a high-throughput format. Findings and caveats of the study: As acknowledged by the study, its TCR sequencing and HLA analysis included a relatively small number of individuals.

The sample consisted of CD4+ T cells from PBMCs. The sequence derives from a human donor with multiple sclerosis. J is TRBJ1-2 and V is TRBV12-3 or TRBV12-4; the D is unclear. The CDR3 sequence: CASSLSEYGYTF. In DNA form, the CDR3 reads TGTGCCAGCAGTTTATCGGAGTATGGCTACACCTTC.